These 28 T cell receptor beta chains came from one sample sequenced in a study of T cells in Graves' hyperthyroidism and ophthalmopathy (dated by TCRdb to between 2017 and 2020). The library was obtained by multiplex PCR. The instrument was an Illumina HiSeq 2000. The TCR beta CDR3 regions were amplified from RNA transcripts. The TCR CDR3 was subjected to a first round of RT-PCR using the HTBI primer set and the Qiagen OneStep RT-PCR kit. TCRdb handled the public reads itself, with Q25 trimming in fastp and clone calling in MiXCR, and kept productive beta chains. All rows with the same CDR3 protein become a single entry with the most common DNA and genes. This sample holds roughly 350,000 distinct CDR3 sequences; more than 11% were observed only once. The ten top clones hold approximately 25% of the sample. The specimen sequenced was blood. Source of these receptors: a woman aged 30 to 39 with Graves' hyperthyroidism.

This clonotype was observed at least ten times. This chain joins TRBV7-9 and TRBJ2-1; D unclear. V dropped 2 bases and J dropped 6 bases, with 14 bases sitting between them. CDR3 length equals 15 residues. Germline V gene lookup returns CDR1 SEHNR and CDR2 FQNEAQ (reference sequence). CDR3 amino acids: CASSLRSERSNEQFF. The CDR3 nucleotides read TGTGCCAGCAGCTTAAGGAGCGAGAGAAGCAATGAGCAGTTCTTC.

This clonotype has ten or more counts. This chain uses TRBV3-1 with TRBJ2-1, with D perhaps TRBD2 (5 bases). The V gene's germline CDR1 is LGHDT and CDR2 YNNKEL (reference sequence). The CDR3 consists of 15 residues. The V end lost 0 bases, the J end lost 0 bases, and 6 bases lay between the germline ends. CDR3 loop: CASSQDEGSYNEQFF. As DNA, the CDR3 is TGTGCCAGCAGCCAAGATGAGGGCTCCTACAATGAGCAGTTCTTC.

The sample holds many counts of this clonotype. CDR3 coding DNA: TGTGCCAGCAGCCCGAAAATTTCCCCCTACGAGCAGTACTTC. This codes for CASSPKISPYEQYF. This chain connects TRBV13 to TRBJ2-7; D gene unclear. Germline loops: CDR1 PRHDT, CDR2 FYEKMQ (reference sequence). There are 14 residues in the CDR3. The V gene lost 5 bases and the J gene lost 2 bases, with 13 bases spanning the gap.

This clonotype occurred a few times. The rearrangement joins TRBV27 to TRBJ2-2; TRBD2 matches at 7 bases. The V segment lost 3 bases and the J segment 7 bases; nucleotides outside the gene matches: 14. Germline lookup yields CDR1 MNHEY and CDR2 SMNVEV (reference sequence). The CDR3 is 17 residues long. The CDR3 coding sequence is TGTGCCAGCAGTTTGTACAATGTGGGGGAGGGCCGCGGGGAGCTGTTTTTT. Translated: CASSLYNVGEGRGELFF.

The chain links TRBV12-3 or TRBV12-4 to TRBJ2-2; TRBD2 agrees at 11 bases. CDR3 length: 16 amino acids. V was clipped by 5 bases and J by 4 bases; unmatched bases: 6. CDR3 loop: CASSDSGRAGTGELFF. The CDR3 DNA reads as TGTGCCAGCAGTGATAGCGGGAGGGCCGGCACCGGGGAGCTGTTTTTT.

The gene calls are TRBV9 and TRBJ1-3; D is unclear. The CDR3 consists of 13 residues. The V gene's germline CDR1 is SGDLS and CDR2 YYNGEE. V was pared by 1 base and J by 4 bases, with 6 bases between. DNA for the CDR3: TGTGCCAGCAGCGTAAATCAAGGAAACACCATATATTTT. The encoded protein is CASSVNQGNTIYF.

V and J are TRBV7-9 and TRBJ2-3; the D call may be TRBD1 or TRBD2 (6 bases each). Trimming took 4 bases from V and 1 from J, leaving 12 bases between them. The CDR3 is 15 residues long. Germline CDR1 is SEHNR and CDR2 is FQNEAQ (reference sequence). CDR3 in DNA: TGTGCCAGCAGCTGGGGGGCAGGGGGCACAGATACGCAGTATTTT. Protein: CASSWGAGGTDTQYF.

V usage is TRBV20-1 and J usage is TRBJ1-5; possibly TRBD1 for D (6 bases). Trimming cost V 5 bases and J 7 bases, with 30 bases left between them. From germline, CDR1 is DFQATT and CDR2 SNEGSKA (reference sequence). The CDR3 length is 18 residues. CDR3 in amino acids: CSAWDRNGGGLGGQPQHF. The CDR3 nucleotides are TGCAGTGCTTGGGACCGAAACGGGGGCGGTCTGGGTGGCCAGCCCCAGCATTTT.

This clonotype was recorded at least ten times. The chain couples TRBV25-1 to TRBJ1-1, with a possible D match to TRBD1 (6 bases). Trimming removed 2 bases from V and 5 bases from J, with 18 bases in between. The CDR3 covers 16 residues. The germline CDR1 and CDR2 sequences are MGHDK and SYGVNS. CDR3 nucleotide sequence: TGTGCCAGCAGTGAAAGGGGGGGGGGGCTAAGAACTGAAGCTTTCTTT. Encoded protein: CASSERGGGLRTEAFF. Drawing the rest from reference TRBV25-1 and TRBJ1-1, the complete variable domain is EADIYQTPRYLVIGTGKKITLECSQTMGHDKMYWYQQDPGMELHLIHYSYGVNSTEKGDLSSESTVSRIRTEHFPLTLESARPSHTSQYLCASSERGGGLRTEAFFGQGTRLTVV.

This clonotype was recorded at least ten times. CDR3 coding DNA: TGTGCCAGCAGTTTACTAGGCAACAAAATAGAGACCCAGTACTTC. Its translation: CASSLLGNKIETQYF. V gene TRBV27 combines with J gene TRBJ2-5; D is undetermined. The ends were cut back, 2 bases at V and 4 bases at J, with 14 bases in the middle. Per the germline V gene, CDR1 is MNHEY and CDR2 is SMNVEV (reference sequence). This CDR3 comprises 15 residues.

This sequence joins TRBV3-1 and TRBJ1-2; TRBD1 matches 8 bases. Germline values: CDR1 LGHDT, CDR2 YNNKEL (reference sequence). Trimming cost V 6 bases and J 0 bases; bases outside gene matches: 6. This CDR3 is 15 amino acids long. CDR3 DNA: TGTGCCAGCAGTTCCGGGACAGGAGCTAACTATGGCTACACCTTC. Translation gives CASSSGTGANYGYTF. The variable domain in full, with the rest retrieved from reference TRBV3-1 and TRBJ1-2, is DTAVSQTPKYLVTQMGNDKSIKCEQNLGHDTMYWYKQDSKKFLKIMFSYNNKELIINETVPNRFSPKSPDKAHLNLHINSLELGDSAVYFCASSSGTGANYGYTFGSGTRLTVV.

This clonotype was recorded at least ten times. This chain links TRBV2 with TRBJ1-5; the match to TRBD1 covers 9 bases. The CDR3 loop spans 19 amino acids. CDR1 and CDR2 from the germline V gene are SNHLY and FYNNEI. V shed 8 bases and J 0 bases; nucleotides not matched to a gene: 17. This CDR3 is CASSISPGQGDYSNQPQHF. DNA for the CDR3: TGTGCCAGCTCCATCTCCCCGGGACAGGGAGATTATAGCAATCAGCCCCAGCATTTT. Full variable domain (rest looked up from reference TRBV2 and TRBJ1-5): EPEVTQTPSHQVTQMGQEVILRCVPISNHLYFYWYRQILGQKVEFLVSFYNNEISEKSEIFDDQFSVERPDGSNFTLKIRSTKLEDSAMYFCASSISPGQGDYSNQPQHFGDGTRLSIL.

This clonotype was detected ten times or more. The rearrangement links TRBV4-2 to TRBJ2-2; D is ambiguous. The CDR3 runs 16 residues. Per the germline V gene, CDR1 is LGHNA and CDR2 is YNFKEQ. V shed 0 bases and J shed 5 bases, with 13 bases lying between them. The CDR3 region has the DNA TGTGCCAGCAGCCAAGATGGGTGGGAAGTAACCGGGGAGCTGTTTTTT. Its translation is CASSQDGWEVTGELFF.

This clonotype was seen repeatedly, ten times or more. The CDR3 loop reads CASSGLVNNEQFF. The CDR3 nucleotides read TGTGCCAGCAGTGGACTAGTGAACAATGAGCAGTTCTTC. The V gene is TRBV2, the J gene TRBJ2-1, with TRBD2 as a possible D gene (6 bases). The CDR3 extends over 13 amino acids. CDR1 is SNHLY, CDR2 FYNNEI, per germline. Trimming removed 4 bases at V and 5 bases at J, with 9 bases between.

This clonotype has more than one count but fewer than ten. As DNA, the CDR3 is TGTGCCACCAGTGGATGGGGGTCCCACAGAGAAGAGGGTGAGCAGTTCTTC. This gives the protein CATSGWGSHREEGEQFF. The rearrangement links TRBV24-1 to TRBJ2-1, with D possibly being TRBD1 or TRBD2 (5 bases each). V lost 5 bases and J lost 9, with 25 bases in between. Germline V gene data show CDR1 as KGHDR and CDR2 as SFDVKD. The CDR3 runs to 17 residues.

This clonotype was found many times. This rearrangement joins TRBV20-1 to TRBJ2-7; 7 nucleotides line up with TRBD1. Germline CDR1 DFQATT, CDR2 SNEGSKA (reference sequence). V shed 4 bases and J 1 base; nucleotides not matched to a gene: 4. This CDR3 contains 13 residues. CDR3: CSAIWTGSYEQYF. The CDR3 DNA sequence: TGCAGTGCTATTTGGACAGGATCCTACGAGCAGTACTTC.

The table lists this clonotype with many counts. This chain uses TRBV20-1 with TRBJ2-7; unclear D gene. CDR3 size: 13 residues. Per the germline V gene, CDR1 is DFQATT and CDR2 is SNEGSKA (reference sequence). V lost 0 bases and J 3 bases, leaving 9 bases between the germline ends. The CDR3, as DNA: TGCAGTGCTAGAGATTTGGGTTACTACGAGCAGTACTTC. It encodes CSARDLGYYEQYF.

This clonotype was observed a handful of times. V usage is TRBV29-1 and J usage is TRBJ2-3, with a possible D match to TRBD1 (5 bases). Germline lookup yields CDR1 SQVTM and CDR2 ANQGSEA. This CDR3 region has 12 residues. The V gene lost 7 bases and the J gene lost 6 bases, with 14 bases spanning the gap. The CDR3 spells CSGVTETDTQYF. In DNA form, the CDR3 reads TGCAGCGGTGTGACAGAGACCGATACGCAGTATTTT.

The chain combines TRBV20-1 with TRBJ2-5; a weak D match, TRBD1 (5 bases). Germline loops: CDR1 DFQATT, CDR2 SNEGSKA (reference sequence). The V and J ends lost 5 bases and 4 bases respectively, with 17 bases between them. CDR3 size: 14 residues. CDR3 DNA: TGCAGTGCTTTCCCCCAGGGAAGCTCAGAGACCCAGTACTTC. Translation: CSAFPQGSSETQYF.

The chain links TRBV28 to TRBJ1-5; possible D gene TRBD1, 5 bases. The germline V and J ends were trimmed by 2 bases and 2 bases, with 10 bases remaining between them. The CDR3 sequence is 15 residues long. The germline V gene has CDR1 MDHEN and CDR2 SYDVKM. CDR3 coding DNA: TGTGCCAGCAGTTTAGGGACCTTAGGCAATCAGCCCCAGCATTTT. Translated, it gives CASSLGTLGNQPQHF. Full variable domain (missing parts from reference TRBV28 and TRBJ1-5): DVKVTQSSRYLVKRTGEKVFLECVQDMDHENMFWYRQDPGLGLRLIYFSYDVKMKEKGDIPEGYSVSREKKERFSLILESASTNQTSMYLCASSLGTLGNQPQHFGDGTRLSIL.

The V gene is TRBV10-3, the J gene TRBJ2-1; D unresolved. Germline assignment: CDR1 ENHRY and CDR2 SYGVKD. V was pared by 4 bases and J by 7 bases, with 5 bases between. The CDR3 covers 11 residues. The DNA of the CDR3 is TGTGCCATCAGTGTTGGTAATGAGCAGTTCTTC. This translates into CAISVGNEQFF.

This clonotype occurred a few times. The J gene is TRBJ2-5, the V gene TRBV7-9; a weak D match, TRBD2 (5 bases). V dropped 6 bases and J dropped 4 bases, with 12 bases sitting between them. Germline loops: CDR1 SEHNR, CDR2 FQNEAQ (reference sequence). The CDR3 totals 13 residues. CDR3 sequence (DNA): TGTGCCAGCAGATTTGACTACAGAGAGACCCAGTACTTC. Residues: CASRFDYRETQYF.

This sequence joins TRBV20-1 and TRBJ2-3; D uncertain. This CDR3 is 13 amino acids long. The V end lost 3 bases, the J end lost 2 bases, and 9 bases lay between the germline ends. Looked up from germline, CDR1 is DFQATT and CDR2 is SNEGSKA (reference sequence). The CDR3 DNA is TGCAGTGCTAGTACGCTGGTCACAGATACGCAGTATTTT. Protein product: CSASTLVTDTQYF.

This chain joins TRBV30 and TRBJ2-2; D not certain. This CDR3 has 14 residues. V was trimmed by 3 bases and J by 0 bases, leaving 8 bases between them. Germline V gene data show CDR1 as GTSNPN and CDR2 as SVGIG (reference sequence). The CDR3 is CAWSPGTNTGELFF. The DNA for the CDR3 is TGTGCCTGGAGCCCAGGCACGAACACCGGGGAGCTGTTTTTT.

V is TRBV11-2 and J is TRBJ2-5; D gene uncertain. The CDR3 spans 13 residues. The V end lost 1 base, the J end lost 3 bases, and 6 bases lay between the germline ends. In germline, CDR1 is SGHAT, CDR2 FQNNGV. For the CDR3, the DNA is TGTGCCAGCAGCTTAGCCCCAAAAGAGACCCAGTACTTC. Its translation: CASSLAPKETQYF.

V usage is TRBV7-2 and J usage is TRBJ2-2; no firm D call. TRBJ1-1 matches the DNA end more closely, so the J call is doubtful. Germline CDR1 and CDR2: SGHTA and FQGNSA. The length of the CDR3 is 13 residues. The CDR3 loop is CASSEWRTRRAFF. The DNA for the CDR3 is TGTGCCAGCAGCGAGTGGAGGACGCGGCGAGCTTTCTTT.

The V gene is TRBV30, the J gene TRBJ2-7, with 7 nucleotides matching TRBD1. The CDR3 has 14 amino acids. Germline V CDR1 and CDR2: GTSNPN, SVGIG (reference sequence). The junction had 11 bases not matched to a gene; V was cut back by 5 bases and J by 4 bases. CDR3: CAWGATPRGYEQYF. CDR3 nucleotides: TGTGCCTGGGGTGCCACCCCCAGGGGGTACGAGCAGTACTTC.

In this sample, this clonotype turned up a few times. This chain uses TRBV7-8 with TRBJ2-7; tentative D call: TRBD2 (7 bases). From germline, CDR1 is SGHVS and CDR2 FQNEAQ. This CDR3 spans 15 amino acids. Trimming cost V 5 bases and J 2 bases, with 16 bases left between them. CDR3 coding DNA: TGTGCCAGCAGCCAGGGGAGGGGTTTGCCCTACGAGCAGTACTTC. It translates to CASSQGRGLPYEQYF.